Listed below are T cell receptor beta chains from one sample, sequenced in a study of T cell responses to AZD1222 COVID-19 vaccine. The protocol was immunoSEQ multiplex PCR, while the TCRdb copy is restricted to in-frame clones and leaves out a portion. In the table there are some 200,000 clones, approximately 90% of which are singletons. The specimen was peripheral blood, collected 28 days after the second dose of the MenACWY control vaccine. These receptor sequences come from an adult who received the MenACWY meningococcal vaccine as a control. Both conserved end residues are part of each CDR3. The D gene is left open where the match is weak. A row's size may be missing; if present it is once, few, many or a size class.

cdr3_nt,cdr3_aa,j_call,cdr3_length,d_call,v_call,clone_size
TGTGCCAGCAGCCCTCCAGGGACCAATCAGCCCCAGCATTTT,CASSPPGTNQPQHF,TRBJ1-5,14,.,TRBV7-9,.
TGTGCCAGCAGTCCCACCGGGACACATTACTCCTATAATTCACCCCTCCACTTT,CASSPTGTHYSYNSPLHF,TRBJ1-6,18,.,TRBV6-6,.
TGTGCCAGCAGCGTCAGGGTTCGGTACCAGCCCCAGCATTTT,CASSVRVRYQPQHF,TRBJ1-5,14,.,TRBV7-2,.
TGCGCCAGCAGCCAAACCCCCGGTCCTGGGTCCACAGATACGCAGTATTTT,CASSQTPGPGSTDTQYF,TRBJ2-3,17,.,TRBV4-1,.
TGTGCCAGCAGCTGGGGACAGGGCTATGGCTACACCTTC,CASSWGQGYGYTF,TRBJ1-2,13,TRBD1,TRBV7-2,.
TGCAGCGCCTCCCCCGGGACAGGGGACCATGGCTACACCTTC,CSASPGTGDHGYTF,TRBJ1-2,14,TRBD1,TRBV29-1,.
TGTGCCAGTACCCCCGGGACTAGCGGGAGCCGCGAGCAGTTCTTC,CASTPGTSGSREQFF,TRBJ2-1,15,TRBD2,TRBV19,.
TGTGCCAGCAGCACACGCGCAGGGTTCCCCTATAGCAATCAGCCCCAGCATTTT,CASSTRAGFPYSNQPQHF,TRBJ1-5,18,.,TRBV7-2,.
TGCGCCAGCAGTGAGAGCAGGGCGGGCTCTTCACCCCTCCACTTT,CASSESRAGSSPLHF,TRBJ1-6,15,.,TRBV10-1,.
TGTGCCAGCAGCGGCGCTTCGGGCCCGAGCTCCTACAATGAGCAGTTCTTC,CASSGASGPSSYNEQFF,TRBJ2-1,17,.,TRBV7-9,.
TGTGCCAGCTCACTAGCGGGAGGTGTTTACGAGCAGTACTTC,CASSLAGGVYEQYF,TRBJ2-7,14,TRBD2,TRBV18,.
TGTGCCAGCAGCCGCCGGGGGCCCAGCTCCTACAATGAGCAGTTCTTC,CASSRRGPSSYNEQFF,TRBJ2-1,16,.,TRBV7-3,.
TGTGCCAGCACTAACGGACTAGCGGGAATTAAAGGGGAGCTGTTTTTT,CASTNGLAGIKGELFF,TRBJ2-2,16,TRBD2,TRBV27,.
TGTGCCAGCAGCTCGACAGGGTACGAGCAGTACTTC,CASSSTGYEQYF,TRBJ2-7,12,TRBD1,TRBV7-9,once
TGTGCCAACCCGGATGGACTAGCGGGAGATAGAGACTCCTACAATGAGCAGTTCTTC,CANPDGLAGDRDSYNEQFF,TRBJ2-1,19,TRBD2,TRBV19,.
TGTGCCAGCAGTTTGAGGGTAGCGATTAGCAATCAGCCCCAGCATTTT,CASSLRVAISNQPQHF,TRBJ1-5,16,.,TRBV28,once
TGCGCCAGCAGCATCAGGGGGAGAACTGAAGCTTTCTTT,CASSIRGRTEAFF,TRBJ1-1,13,TRBD1,TRBV4-3,.
TGTGCCAGCAGCCCAGGACTAGCGGGAGTTGGTGAGCAGTTCTTC,CASSPGLAGVGEQFF,TRBJ2-1,15,TRBD2,TRBV7-9,.
TGTGCCAGCTCACCCACCGTGACGGGAGACACTGAGCAGTTCTTC,CASSPTVTGDTEQFF,TRBJ2-1,15,.,TRBV18,.
TGTGCCAGTAGTATGCAGGGGTCCTACGAGCAGTACTTC,CASSMQGSYEQYF,TRBJ2-7,13,.,TRBV19,.
TGTGCCAGCAGCCCCCGACTAGCGGGCTACAATGAGCAGTTCTTC,CASSPRLAGYNEQFF,TRBJ2-1,15,TRBD2,TRBV14,.
TGCGCCAGCAGCTACGGATACACTGAAGCTTTCTTT,CASSYGYTEAFF,TRBJ1-1,12,.,TRBV4-3,.
TGTGCCAGTAGTACCCGGACTAGCGGGGGGGGTGAGCAGTTCTTC,CASSTRTSGGGEQFF,TRBJ2-1,15,TRBD2,TRBV19,.
TGTGCCAGCAGTGAAGCGACAGGGGGCTTTGGTTTGTCACCCCTCCACTTT,CASSEATGGFGLSPLHF,TRBJ1-6,17,TRBD1,TRBV6-1,.
TGTGCCAGCAGTTTCAAACAGATTTCCGATTCACCCCTCCACTTT,CASSFKQISDSPLHF,TRBJ1-6,15,.,TRBV27,.
TGTGCCTGGAGTAATAGCGGGAGGCAGAATGAGCAGTTCTTC,CAWSNSGRQNEQFF,TRBJ2-1,14,TRBD2,TRBV30,.
TGTGCCAGCAGCGTAGCTGCCCAGGGAAACCCGTATGGCTACACCTTC,CASSVAAQGNPYGYTF,TRBJ1-2,16,.,TRBV9,few
TGTGCCAGCAGCAAAGCGCCCCAAGACAGGGGACGGAACACTGAAGCTTTCTTT,CASSKAPQDRGRNTEAFF,TRBJ1-1,18,.,TRBV21-1,.
TGTGCCAGCAGTGAACAGGGGGCGAACACTGAAGCTTTCTTT,CASSEQGANTEAFF,TRBJ1-1,14,TRBD1,TRBV2,.
TGCGCCAGCAGGTTAGGGACGGCGTCGGACTATGGCTACACCTTC,CASRLGTASDYGYTF,TRBJ1-2,15,.,TRBV5-1,.
TGTGCCAGCAGCTTCCGGGACCCCGGGGGTCCTGAGCAGTTCTTC,CASSFRDPGGPEQFF,TRBJ2-1,15,.,TRBV28,.
TGCAGTGCTAGTATCGCGGGAGACGATACGCAGTATTTT,CSASIAGDDTQYF,TRBJ2-3,13,TRBD2,TRBV20-1,once
TGTGCCAGCAGTTTTTCGGCGGGAGGATGGGAGCAGTACTTC,CASSFSAGGWEQYF,TRBJ2-7,14,TRBD2,TRBV27,.
TGTGCCTGGACAGAGGACTCGTTCTCCTACGAGCAGTACTTC,CAWTEDSFSYEQYF,TRBJ2-7,14,.,TRBV30,.
TGCGCCAGCCACCTTTCAGCCACCACAGATACGCAGTATTTT,CASHLSATTDTQYF,TRBJ2-3,14,.,TRBV5-1,.
TGTGCCTGGAGTGCGGACAGCCTCTACTATGGCTACACCTTC,CAWSADSLYYGYTF,TRBJ1-2,14,.,TRBV30,.
TGTGCCAGCAGTTTTGCCGGGGCGAGTGGCTACACCTTC,CASSFAGASGYTF,TRBJ1-2,13,.,TRBV12-3/TRBV12-4,.
TGTGCCAGCAAAAACGGGGGACTAGCGGGAGTCAACGAGCAGTTCTTC,CASKNGGLAGVNEQFF,TRBJ2-1,16,TRBD2,TRBV27,.
TGTGCCAGTAGTACCGCTTGGAAGGGCTACGAGCAGTACTTC,CASSTAWKGYEQYF,TRBJ2-7,14,.,TRBV19,.
TGTGCTAGTGGTTTGCCTACCTACGAGCAGTACTTC,CASGLPTYEQYF,TRBJ2-7,12,.,TRBV12-5,.
TGTGCCAGCAGTGAAAGGCAGGGGCTGCGGACCCTCCACTTT,CASSERQGLRTLHF,TRBJ1-6,14,.,TRBV2,.
TGTGCCAGCAGCCAAGGACTAGCCCCAGAATACAATGAGCAGTTCTTC,CASSQGLAPEYNEQFF,TRBJ2-1,16,TRBD2,TRBV14,.
TGTGCCTGGAGCGGATGGGACGTAAATGAGCAGTTCTTC,CAWSGWDVNEQFF,TRBJ2-1,13,.,TRBV30,.
TGTGCCAGTAGTATAGTGGTCACACCGATCATTGGAAAACTGTTTTTT,CASSIVVTPIIGKLFF,TRBJ1-4,16,.,TRBV19,.
TGTGCCAGCAGCTTAGGGTTCATATCCAATGAGCAGTTCTTC,CASSLGFISNEQFF,TRBJ2-1,14,.,TRBV7-2,.
TGTGCCAGCAGTCCAATCGGCCCTCCCTTGGTAAATGAGCAGTTCTTC,CASSPIGPPLVNEQFF,TRBJ2-1,16,.,TRBV27,.
TGTGCCAGTAGTATGGCGTTATCCTACTACGAGCAGTACTTC,CASSMALSYYEQYF,TRBJ2-7,14,.,TRBV19,.
TGTGCCAGCAGCTTTTCGGCAAACAGCAATCAGCCCCAGCATTTT,CASSFSANSNQPQHF,TRBJ1-5,15,.,TRBV5-5,once
TGTGCCAGCAGTTTCACTAGCGGGAATAATGAGCAGTTCTTC,CASSFTSGNNEQFF,TRBJ2-1,14,TRBD2,TRBV27,once
TGTGCCAGCAGTTACTCGATCGTTTCACCGAACACTGAAGCTTTCTTT,CASSYSIVSPNTEAFF,TRBJ1-1,16,.,TRBV6-5,.
TGTGCCAGTAGTACACAGGGTTCTGGTGGAAACACCATATATTTT,CASSTQGSGGNTIYF,TRBJ1-3,15,.,TRBV19,.
TGTGCCAGCAGCCAAAGACAGGGGGCCGGTAGCGAAAAACTGTTTTTT,CASSQRQGAGSEKLFF,TRBJ1-4,16,TRBD1,TRBV11-3,.
TGTGCCAGCTCACCATCCCAGGGGTTTTCAGGATCCTACACCTTC,CASSPSQGFSGSYTF,TRBJ1-2,15,.,TRBV18,.
TGCAGTGCTCGCGGACTGGGAGCTTTCTTT,CSARGLGAFF,TRBJ1-1,10,.,TRBV20-1,once
TGTGCCAGCAGCCCTCGGGACAGCTCCTACAATGAGCAGTTCTTC,CASSPRDSSYNEQFF,TRBJ2-1,15,TRBD1,TRBV3-1/TRBV3-2,.
TGCGCCAGCTCCCCAGGGCTAGCGGGAGCAAAGCAGTACTTC,CASSPGLAGAKQYF,TRBJ2-7,14,TRBD2,TRBV5-1,.
TGCAGCACAACAACGGTGGTCTCCTACAATGAGCAGTTCTTC,CSTTTVVSYNEQFF,TRBJ2-1,14,.,TRBV29-1,.
TGCGCCAGCAGCCAGGGACTAGCGGGCCTCAATGAGCAGTTCTTC,CASSQGLAGLNEQFF,TRBJ2-1,15,TRBD2,TRBV5-1,.
TGTGCCAGCAGCAGGGGACTAGCGGGAGGTGAGCAGTTCTTC,CASSRGLAGGEQFF,TRBJ2-1,14,TRBD2,TRBV2,.
TGTGCCATCAGTGAGATCAAGGGGTACAATGAGCAGTTCTTC,CAISEIKGYNEQFF,TRBJ2-1,14,.,TRBV10-3,.